This T cell receptor (beta chain) was identified during a study of blood T cell repertoires in COVID-19. Across the whole study: T cells, B-cell-depleted T cells, or PBMCs provided the cDNA or gDNA that served as material.

Participants' own reports of clinical history determined their cohort assignment. Per the study methods: Researchers report that nucleated cell counts were estimated from reference gene primer amplification. Measured with immunoSEQ multiplex PCR; TCRdb has only the in-frame clones, and not every one. V, J and clone size are taken as reported in that table, and D and trimming were inferred from the DNA itself. The data show fewer than 350,000 clones, about nine tenths seen once. Trimming removed 1 base from V and 0 bases from J, with 8 bases in between. There are 14 residues in the CDR3. Germline assignment: CDR1 GTSNPN and CDR2 SVGIG (reference sequence).

This sequence was found in a middle-aged woman who had recovered from COVID-19. V gene TRBV30 combines with J gene TRBJ2-3; a possible D gene is TRBD2 (6 bases). The sequenced material came from PBMCs or T cells enriched from blood (not recorded which). The CDR3 DNA reads as TGTGCCTGGAGTGCAGGGACTAGCACAGATACGCAGTATTTT. Residues: CAWSAGTSTDTQYF. Complete variable domain (other parts from reference TRBV30 and TRBJ2-3): SQTIHQWPATLVQPVGSPLSLECTVEGTSNPNLYWYRQAAGRGLQLLFYSVGIGQISSEVPQNLSASRPQDRQFILSSKKLLLSDSGFYLCAWSAGTSTDTQYFGPGTRLTVL.